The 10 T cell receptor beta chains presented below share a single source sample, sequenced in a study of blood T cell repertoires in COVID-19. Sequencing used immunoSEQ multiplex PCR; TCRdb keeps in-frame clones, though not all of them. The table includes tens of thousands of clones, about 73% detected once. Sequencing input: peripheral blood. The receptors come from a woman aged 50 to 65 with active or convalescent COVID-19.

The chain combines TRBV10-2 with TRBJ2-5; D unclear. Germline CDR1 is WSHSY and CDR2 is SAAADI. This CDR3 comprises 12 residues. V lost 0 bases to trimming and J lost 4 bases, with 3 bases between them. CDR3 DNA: TGCGCCAGCAGTGAGTCGAGAGAGACCCAGTACTTC. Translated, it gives CASSESRETQYF.

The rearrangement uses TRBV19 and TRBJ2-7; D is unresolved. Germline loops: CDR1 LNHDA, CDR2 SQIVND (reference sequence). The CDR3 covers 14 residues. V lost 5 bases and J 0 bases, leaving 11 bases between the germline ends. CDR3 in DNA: TGTGCCAGTAGTCTCCAGGCGAGCTCCTACGAGCAGTACTTC. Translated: CASSLQASSYEQYF.

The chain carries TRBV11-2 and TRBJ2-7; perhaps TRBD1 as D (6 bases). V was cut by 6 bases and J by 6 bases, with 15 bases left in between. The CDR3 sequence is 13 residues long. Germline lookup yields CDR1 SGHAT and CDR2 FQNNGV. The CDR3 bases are TGTGCCAGCAGATATATCACAGGGTTCGAGCAGTACTTC. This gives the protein CASRYITGFEQYF.

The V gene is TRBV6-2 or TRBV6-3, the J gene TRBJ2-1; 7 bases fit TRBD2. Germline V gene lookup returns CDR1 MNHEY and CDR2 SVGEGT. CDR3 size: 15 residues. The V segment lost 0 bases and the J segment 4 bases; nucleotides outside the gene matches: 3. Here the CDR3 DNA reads TGTGCCAGCAGTTACTCGGGGGAGGGGTACAATGAGCAGTTCTTC. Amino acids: CASSYSGEGYNEQFF.

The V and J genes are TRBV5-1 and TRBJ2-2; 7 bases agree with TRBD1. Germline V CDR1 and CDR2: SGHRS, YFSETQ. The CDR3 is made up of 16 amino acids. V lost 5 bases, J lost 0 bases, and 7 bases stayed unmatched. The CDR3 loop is CASSVGTATNTGELFF. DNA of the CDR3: TGCGCCAGCAGTGTTGGGACAGCTACGAACACCGGGGAGCTGTTTTTT.

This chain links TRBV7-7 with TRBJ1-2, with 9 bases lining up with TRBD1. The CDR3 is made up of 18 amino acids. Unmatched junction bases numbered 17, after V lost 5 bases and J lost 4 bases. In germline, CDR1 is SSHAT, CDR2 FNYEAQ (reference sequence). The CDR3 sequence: CASSHSRTGVKYSYGYTF. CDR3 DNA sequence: TGTGCCAGCAGCCATTCGCGGACAGGGGTGAAGTATAGCTATGGCTACACCTTC.

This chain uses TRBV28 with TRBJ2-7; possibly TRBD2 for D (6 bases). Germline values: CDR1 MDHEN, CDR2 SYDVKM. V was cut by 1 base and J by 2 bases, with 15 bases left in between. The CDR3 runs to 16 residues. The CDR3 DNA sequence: TGTGCCAGCAGTTTATCTCCCGACTGGAGGGCCTACGAGCAGTACTTC. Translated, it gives CASSLSPDWRAYEQYF.

CDR3 loop: CASSYWLGGSYEQYF. The CDR3 DNA is TGTGCCAGCAGCTACTGGTTGGGAGGATCCTACGAGCAGTACTTC. The V and J genes are TRBV5-4 and TRBJ2-7; tentatively, D is TRBD2 (6 bases). Looked up from germline, CDR1 is SGHNT and CDR2 is YYREEE (reference sequence). The V end was cut by 3 bases, the J end by 1 base, with 14 bases between. The CDR3 is 15 amino acids.

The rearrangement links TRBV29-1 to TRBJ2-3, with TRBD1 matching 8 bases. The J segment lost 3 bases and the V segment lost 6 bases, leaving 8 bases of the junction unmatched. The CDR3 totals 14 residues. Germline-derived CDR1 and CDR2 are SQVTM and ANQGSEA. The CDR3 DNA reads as TGCAGCGTGAGACAGGGGAGGAGAACAGATACGCAGTATTTT. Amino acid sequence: CSVRQGRRTDTQYF.

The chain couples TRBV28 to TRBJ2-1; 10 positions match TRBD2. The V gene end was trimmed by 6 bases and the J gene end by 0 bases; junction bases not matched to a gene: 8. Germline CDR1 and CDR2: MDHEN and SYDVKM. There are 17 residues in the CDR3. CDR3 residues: CASSLDSSGSSYNEQFF. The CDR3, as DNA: TGTGCCAGCAGCCTAGATTCTAGCGGGAGCTCCTACAATGAGCAGTTCTTC. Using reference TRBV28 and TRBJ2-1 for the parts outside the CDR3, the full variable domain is DVKVTQSSRYLVKRTGEKVFLECVQDMDHENMFWYRQDPGLGLRLIYFSYDVKMKEKGDIPEGYSVSREKKERFSLILESASTNQTSMYLCASSLDSSGSSYNEQFFGPGTRLTVL.